This passage covers 4 T cell receptor beta chains from one sample sequenced in a study of blood T cell repertoires in COVID-19. The protocol was immunoSEQ multiplex PCR, while the TCRdb copy is restricted to in-frame clones and leaves out a portion. The sample holds more than 60,000 clones; roughly 80% are singletons and the top ten take approximately 14%. Source material: peripheral blood. These receptors were collected from a woman older than 75 with acute or convalescent COVID-19.

V usage is TRBV7-2 and J usage is TRBJ1-6; the D gene is possibly TRBD1 (6 bases). There are 13 residues in the CDR3. From germline, CDR1 is SGHTA and CDR2 FQGNSA. The ends were cut back, 9 bases at V and 10 bases at J, with 16 bases in the middle. The CDR3 is CARPTGGASPLHF. DNA for the CDR3: TGTGCCAGACCTACCGGGGGGGCCTCACCCCTCCACTTT.

In regard to this clone: The junction departs from germline at one end; a sequencing error may be responsible. The chain combines TRBV2 with TRBJ1-2; perhaps TRBD1 as D (6 bases). Germline CDR1 and CDR2: SNHLY and FYNNEI. CDR3 length: 15 residues. Written as DNA, the CDR3 is TGTGCCAGCAGAGAAGAGGGAGGGGGTAACTATGGCTACACCTTC. As protein: CASREEGGGNYGYTF.

The chain has TRBV19 and TRBJ2-5; possible D gene TRBD2, 5 bases. This CDR3 has 12 amino acids. Germline CDR1 and CDR2: LNHDA and SQIVND (reference sequence). Deletions cut 8 bases from V and 5 bases from J, with 12 bases between. CDR3 bases: TGTGCCAGTGGGAGTTTAGGGGAGACCCAGTACTTC. It translates to CASGSLGETQYF.

J is TRBJ2-7 and V is TRBV18; tentatively, D is TRBD2 (5 bases). This CDR3 comprises 15 residues. V gave up 3 bases and J gave up 3 bases, with 15 bases separating them. CDR1 KGHSH and CDR2 LQKENI come from the germline V gene. DNA of the CDR3: TGTGCCAGCTCACCCATCCTAGCTCGCATCTACGAGCAGTACTTC. As protein: CASSPILARIYEQYF.